The 5 T cell receptor beta chains given below trace back to one sample, sequenced in a study of shared clonotypes between healthy human individuals. CD45RO-negative cells were positively selected for CCR7, leaving out terminally differentiated effector memory CD45RA+ cells. Using immunoSEQ multiplex PCR, the repertoire was profiled, and TCRdb retains in-frame clones only, with some absent. This table holds just over 2,000,000 clones, 85% to 95% found once. Sample: naive CD8+ T cells sorted from blood. The receptors here all came from a young man in good health.

The chain has TRBV21-1 and TRBJ2-7; the table names TRBD1, a call not compared with the DNA. TRBV21-1 is tagged as a pseudogene. The CDR3 totals 15 residues. The CDR3 region is CASQTQTGSSYEQYF. The CDR3 bases are TGTGCCAGCCAAACGCAGACAGGGAGCTCCTACGAGCAGTACTTC.

The chain links TRBV18 to TRBJ2-7; maybe TRBD1 (6 bases). Germline V gene lookup returns CDR1 KGHSH and CDR2 LQKENI. The V gene lost 3 bases and the J gene lost 2 bases, with 14 bases spanning the gap. The CDR3 is 15 amino acids. The CDR3 DNA reads TGTGCCAGCTCACCGCCGGGACACCCTGCCTACGAGCAGTACTTC. The encoded protein is CASSPPGHPAYEQYF.

The genes are TRBV29-1 and TRBJ2-5; D not resolved. With 1 base removed from V and 9 bases from J, the gap between germline ends came to 12 bases. CDR1 is SQVTM, CDR2 ANQGSEA, per germline. The CDR3 spans 12 residues. The CDR3 sequence is CSVEVMVDPQYF. The CDR3 DNA sequence: TGCAGCGTTGAAGTGATGGTTGACCCCCAGTACTTC.

The chain uses TRBV4-1 and TRBJ1-1; D perhaps matches TRBD1 (5 bases). Germline V gene data show CDR1 as MGHRA and CDR2 as YSYEKL. CDR3 size: 14 residues. V was clipped by 1 base and J by 4 bases, with 10 bases between them. This chain's CDR3 is CASSQGRTGTEAFF. The CDR3 bases are TGCGCCAGCAGCCAAGGGCGAACAGGCACTGAAGCTTTCTTT.

This clone was detected only once. A much larger clonotype is one base distant, so this may be a read error. The same CDR3 can be traced to other DNA sequences in this sample. The chain links TRBV6-5 to TRBJ2-2; D unclear. The CDR3 loop spans 14 amino acids. Trimming took off 2 bases at V and 4 bases at J, with 8 bases between the two ends. Per germline, CDR1 MNHEY and CDR2 SVGAGI. Here the CDR3 reads CASSYGQSTGELFF. CDR3 DNA sequence: TGTGCCAGCAGTTACGGGCAGAGCACCGGGGAGCTGTTTTTT.